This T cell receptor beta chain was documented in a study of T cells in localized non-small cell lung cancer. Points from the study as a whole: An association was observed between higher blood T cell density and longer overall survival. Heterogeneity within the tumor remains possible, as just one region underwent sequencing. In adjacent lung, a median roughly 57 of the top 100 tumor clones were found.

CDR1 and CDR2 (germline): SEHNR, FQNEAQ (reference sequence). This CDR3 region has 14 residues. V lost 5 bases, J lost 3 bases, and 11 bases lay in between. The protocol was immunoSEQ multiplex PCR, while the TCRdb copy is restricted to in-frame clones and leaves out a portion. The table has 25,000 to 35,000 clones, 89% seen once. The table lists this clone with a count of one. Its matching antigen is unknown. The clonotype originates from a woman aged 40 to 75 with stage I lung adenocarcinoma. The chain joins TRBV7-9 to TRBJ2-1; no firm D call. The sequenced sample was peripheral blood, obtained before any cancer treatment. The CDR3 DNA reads TGTGCCAGCAGCCCCGGGCAGATCTACAATGAGCAGTTCTTC. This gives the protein CASSPGQIYNEQFF.